The sequence of this T cell receptor (beta chain) was determined in a study of blood T cell repertoires in COVID-19. Participant ages covered about 18 to 100 years across around 25 US areas. TCRdb's copy holds only in-frame clones and misses some; the assay was immunoSEQ multiplex PCR. The sample shows around 340,000 clones, 88% of them seen only once. Sequencing used PBMCs or T cells enriched from blood (not recorded which). This TCR came from a woman aged 25 to 45 who had been exposed to COVID-19.

CDR3 coding DNA: TGTGCCAGCAGCGGGGGACAAAAGGAACCGTCTGGAAACACCATATATTTT. Translating gives CASSGGQKEPSGNTIYF. The chain is built from TRBV9 and TRBJ1-3; maybe TRBD1 (6 bases). V lost 3 bases and J 1 base, leaving 17 bases between the germline ends. Germline V gene lookup returns CDR1 SGDLS and CDR2 YYNGEE. CDR3 length: 17 residues.